The 30 T cell receptor beta chains in this list originate from one sample, sequenced in a study of resident and recirculating memory T cells in vitiligo. Method: immunoSEQ multiplex PCR; TCRdb's copy keeps in-frame clones and lacks some. The repertoire holds tens of thousands of clones, with about 91% as singletons. Material for sequencing was blood. These receptor sequences come from a male donor with vitiligo.

The chain is built from TRBV7-3 and TRBJ1-2; 11 nucleotides align to TRBD1. Germline V gives CDR1 SGHTA, CDR2 FQGTGA. The CDR3 covers 17 residues. Unmatched junction bases numbered 12, after V lost 2 bases and J lost 7 bases. CDR3 in amino acids: CASSLYPPGQGAGGYTF. CDR3 nucleotide sequence: TGTGCCAGCAGCTTATACCCCCCCGGACAGGGGGCGGGTGGCTACACCTTC.

The J gene is TRBJ2-5, the V gene TRBV7-6, with TRBD1 identical over 10 bases. CDR3 length equals 15 residues. CDR1 and CDR2 from the germline V gene are SGHVS and FNYEAQ. The V segment lost 1 base and the J segment 5 bases; nucleotides outside the gene matches: 4. CDR3 in amino acids: CASSLGDRGSETQYF. DNA of the CDR3: TGTGCCAGCAGCTTAGGGGACAGGGGCTCGGAGACCCAGTACTTC.

V is TRBV19 and J is TRBJ2-5, with 10 bases identical to TRBD2. This CDR3 is 12 amino acids long. V shed 10 bases, J shed 4 bases, and the junction held 3 bases outside the gene matches. The germline V gene encodes CDR1 LNHDA and CDR2 SQIVND (reference sequence). The CDR3 sequence is CATRLAGETQYF. In DNA form, the CDR3 reads TGTGCCACTCGACTAGCGGGAGAGACCCAGTACTTC.

This clone occurred once. V gene TRBV19 combines with J gene TRBJ2-1, with a weak D call TRBD2 (5 bases). V lost 5 bases and J lost 4, with 21 bases in between. Germline CDR1 and CDR2: LNHDA and SQIVND (reference sequence). The CDR3 spans 17 residues. The CDR3 sequence: CASSVSPGRRGYNEQFF. CDR3 sequence (DNA): TGTGCCAGTAGTGTCTCACCCGGGCGCCGGGGTTACAATGAGCAGTTCTTC. Full variable domain (outside the CDR3, taken from reference TRBV19 and TRBJ2-1): DGGITQSPKYLFRKEGQNVTLSCEQNLNHDAMYWYRQDPGQGLRLIYYSQIVNDFQKGDIAEGYSVSREKKESFPLTVTSAQKNPTAFYLCASSVSPGRRGYNEQFFGPGTRLTVL.

The chain carries TRBV2 and TRBJ2-2; 7 nucleotides align to TRBD1. CDR3 length: 12 residues. The V segment lost 6 bases and the J segment 7 bases; nucleotides outside the gene matches: 2. The germline gives CDR1 SNHLY, CDR2 FYNNEI. The CDR3 is CASRGDSGELFF. DNA for the CDR3: TGTGCCAGCAGAGGGGACAGCGGGGAGCTGTTTTTT.

This clone was picked up one time. This chain links TRBV30 with TRBJ1-4; no clear D. Looked up from germline, CDR1 is GTSNPN and CDR2 is SVGIG (reference sequence). This CDR3 comprises 16 residues. Between the trimmed V and J ends, which lost 3 bases and 4 bases, there was a span of 18 bases. The CDR3 DNA sequence: TGTGCCTGGAGACCTGAGGTGGAAGTCGGTAATGAAAAACTGTTTTTT. It codes for CAWRPEVEVGNEKLFF.

The genes are TRBV5-4 and TRBJ2-7; 8 bases line up with TRBD1. The germline V gene encodes CDR1 SGHNT and CDR2 YYREEE (reference sequence). The CDR3 contains 14 residues. The trim removed 3 bases at V and 2 bases at J, leaving 4 bases unmatched. CDR3 DNA sequence: TGTGCCAGCAGCTGGGACAGGCGGGCCTACGAGCAGTACTTC. Amino acid sequence: CASSWDRRAYEQYF.

J is TRBJ1-2 and V is TRBV25-1, with TRBD1 matching over 7 bases. V lost 3 bases and J lost 3; bases outside the gene matches: 7. The CDR3 sequence is 15 residues long. Per the germline V gene, CDR1 is MGHDK and CDR2 is SYGVNS. The CDR3 DNA sequence: TGTGCCAGCAGTGATACAACAGGGGCCTACTATGGCTACACCTTC. Amino acid sequence: CASSDTTGAYYGYTF.

The chain recombines TRBV5-1 with TRBJ2-2, with a possible D match to TRBD2 (5 bases). CDR1 and CDR2 (germline): SGHRS, YFSETQ. The CDR3 has 15 amino acids. The V end lost 2 bases, the J end lost 3 bases, and 11 bases lay between the germline ends. This chain's CDR3 is CASSLVTSDTGELFF. The DNA of the CDR3 is TGCGCCAGCAGCTTAGTTACTAGTGACACCGGGGAGCTGTTTTTT.

V usage is TRBV5-6 and J usage is TRBJ1-3; D call uncertain. Germline CDR1 and CDR2: SGHDT and YYEEEE. Trimming left V 5 bases short and J 4 bases short, with 13 bases between. This CDR3 comprises 14 residues. In DNA, the CDR3 is TGTGCCAGCAGTCCGCGGGCTACCGGAAACACCATATATTTT. It yields the protein CASSPRATGNTIYF.

The J gene is TRBJ1-4, the V gene TRBV4-1; 9 bases align to TRBD1. Germline CDR1 is MGHRA and CDR2 is YSYEKL. V dropped 0 bases and J dropped 4; count of bases not matched to a gene: 9. This CDR3 comprises 18 residues. CDR3 loop: CASSQELGQGPYNEKLFF. The CDR3 nucleotides are TGCGCCAGCAGCCAAGAGTTGGGACAGGGTCCATATAATGAAAAACTGTTTTTT.

The chain combines TRBV30 with TRBJ2-7, with 11 bases that match TRBD2. J gave up 5 bases and V 0 bases, and 0 bases lay outside the gene matches. Germline loops: CDR1 GTSNPN, CDR2 SVGIG (reference sequence). The CDR3 consists of 13 residues. The DNA for the CDR3 is TGTGCCTGGAGTGTACTAGCGGGAGACGAGCAGTACTTC. This translates into CAWSVLAGDEQYF. The full variable domain, completed using reference TRBV30 and TRBJ2-7, is SQTIHQWPATLVQPVGSPLSLECTVEGTSNPNLYWYRQAAGRGLQLLFYSVGIGQISSEVPQNLSASRPQDRQFILSSKKLLLSDSGFYLCAWSVLAGDEQYFGPGTRLTVT.

This rearrangement joins TRBV18 to TRBJ1-1, with TRBD1 as a possible D gene (6 bases). The CDR3 runs 15 residues. V was clipped by 2 bases and J by 0 bases, with 10 bases between them. Per the germline V gene, CDR1 is KGHSH and CDR2 is LQKENI. CDR3: CASSPEDSMNTEAFF. The CDR3 DNA reads as TGTGCCAGCTCACCAGAGGACAGTATGAACACTGAAGCTTTCTTT.

The V call is TRBV7-2, the J call TRBJ2-3; tentative D call: TRBD2 (5 bases). CDR1 is SGHTA and CDR2 is FQGNSA in the germline V gene. The CDR3 contains 16 residues. V lost 1 base to trimming and J lost 1 base, with 12 bases between them. The CDR3 sequence is CASSLESGPGTDTQYF. As DNA, the CDR3 is TGTGCCAGCAGCTTAGAAAGCGGTCCCGGCACAGATACGCAGTATTTT.

This clone has just one count. The chain employs TRBV10-3 and TRBJ2-6; TRBD2 might be the D (6 bases). Trimming removed 3 bases from V and 0 bases from J, with 15 bases in between. The germline CDR1 and CDR2 sequences are ENHRY and SYGVKD. This CDR3 spans 18 amino acids. CDR3 sequence (DNA): TGTGCCATCAGTGATGTCGGGGGATGGGGCTCTGGGGCCAACGTCCTGACTTTC. It translates to CAISDVGGWGSGANVLTF.

In its sample, this clone was seen once. The CDR3 nucleotides read TGTGCCAGCAGCTTTCTCGTGGGACTAGCGGGGGAGACCCAGTACTTC. Its protein is CASSFLVGLAGETQYF. The chain uses TRBV4-2 and TRBJ2-5, with 13 bases that match TRBD2. Trimming at V came to 5 bases and at J to 5 bases, leaving 8 bases not matched to a gene. Germline loops: CDR1 LGHNA, CDR2 YNFKEQ. The CDR3 consists of 16 residues.

This clone came up once. The V call is TRBV9, the J call TRBJ2-1; tentative D call: TRBD1 (8 bases). The V gene lost 3 bases and the J gene lost 3 bases, with 25 bases spanning the gap. Germline lookup yields CDR1 SGDLS and CDR2 YYNGEE. There are 19 residues in the CDR3. The CDR3, as DNA: TGTGCCAGCAGCGCGGGGGGAGGACAGGGAGAATGGGGCTACAATGAGCAGTTCTTC. Translated, it gives CASSAGGGQGEWGYNEQFF.

This clone occurred many times. The chain links TRBV4-1 to TRBJ1-1; no reliable D call. This CDR3 spans 14 amino acids. CDR1 is MGHRA, CDR2 YSYEKL, per germline. Between the trimmed V and J ends, which lost 5 bases and 4 bases, there was a span of 14 bases. This CDR3 reads CASSEAPRGTEAFF. The CDR3 coding sequence is TGCGCCAGCAGCGAGGCTCCTCGGGGCACTGAAGCTTTCTTT.

The chain is built from TRBV5-3 and TRBJ2-3; TRBD2 agrees at 7 bases. TRBV5-3 belongs to the ORF category, with a function that is uncertain. The CDR3 loop spans 14 amino acids. J gave up 8 bases and V 2 bases, and 8 bases lay outside the gene matches. CDR3 residues: CARSFRLGRGTQYF. The CDR3 DNA sequence: TGTGCCAGAAGCTTCCGACTGGGGAGGGGTACGCAGTATTTT.

The J gene is TRBJ2-2, the V gene TRBV28; 10 bases align to TRBD2. The CDR3 spans 14 residues. V shed 6 bases, J shed 6 bases, and the junction held 4 bases outside the gene matches. Germline loops: CDR1 MDHEN, CDR2 SYDVKM. This CDR3 reads CASRAGGFAGELFF. CDR3 DNA sequence: TGTGCCAGCAGAGCGGGAGGGTTCGCCGGGGAGCTGTTTTTT.

The genes are TRBV18 and TRBJ1-1, with a weak D call TRBD1 (5 bases). The V gene's germline CDR1 is KGHSH and CDR2 LQKENI. CDR3 length: 15 amino acids. V shed 2 bases and J shed 4 bases, with 14 bases lying between them. The CDR3 DNA reads as TGTGCCAGCTCACCAGGGGCAGGAGGGAGCACTGAAGCTTTCTTT. Its protein is CASSPGAGGSTEAFF.

The genes are TRBV4-1 and TRBJ2-7; D may be TRBD1 (7 bases). V gave up 4 bases and J gave up 2 bases, with 21 bases separating them. The CDR3 runs to 17 residues. Germline V gives CDR1 MGHRA, CDR2 YSYEKL. The CDR3: CASSRARLQGGTYEQYF. CDR3 coding DNA: TGCGCCAGCAGCCGAGCGCGCCTGCAGGGGGGTACCTACGAGCAGTACTTC.

The chain employs TRBV6-6 and TRBJ2-5; D is perhaps TRBD2 (6 bases). V was clipped by 6 bases and J by 3 bases, with 11 bases between them. The CDR3 runs to 13 residues. Germline assignment: CDR1 MNHNY and CDR2 SVGAGI (reference sequence). The CDR3 loop is CASRGSGEETQYF. The CDR3 nucleotides are TGTGCCAGCAGGGGTAGCGGAGAAGAGACCCAGTACTTC.

The chain has TRBV28 and TRBJ2-6; TRBD1 is a possible D gene (6 bases). Trimming took 2 bases from V and 4 from J, leaving 9 bases between them. The CDR3 consists of 15 residues. The germline CDR1 and CDR2 sequences are MDHEN and SYDVKM. CDR3 region: CASSLSRGGANVLTF. CDR3 bases: TGTGCCAGCAGTTTAAGTAGGGGGGGGGCCAACGTCCTGACTTTC.

The rearrangement joins TRBV4-1 to TRBJ2-7, with 8 nucleotides matching TRBD2. This CDR3 comprises 15 residues. Germline lookup yields CDR1 MGHRA and CDR2 YSYEKL. The V and J ends lost 4 bases and 3 bases, in that order; junction bases with no gene match: 8. CDR3 sequence (DNA): TGCGCCAGCAGCCCCTTCTCGGGAGGGCTCTACGAGCAGTACTTC. Translation: CASSPFSGGLYEQYF.

V usage is TRBV6-5 and J usage is TRBJ1-1, with D perhaps matching TRBD1 (6 bases). Germline V gene lookup returns CDR1 MNHEY and CDR2 SVGAGI. Trimming removed 6 bases from V and 3 bases from J, with 11 bases in between. The CDR3 extends over 13 amino acids. CDR3 bases: TGTGCCAGCAGGGGGGCGGGAGACACTGAAGCTTTCTTT. Protein: CASRGAGDTEAFF.

This sequence joins TRBV14 and TRBJ1-1; D is uncertain. The germline V and J ends were trimmed by 0 bases and 3 bases, with 11 bases remaining between them. CDR1 SGHDN and CDR2 FVKESK come from the germline V gene. CDR3 size: 15 residues. The DNA of the CDR3 is TGTGCCAGCAGCCAAGAGGAGGGTACGGACACTGAAGCTTTCTTT. This encodes CASSQEEGTDTEAFF.

The rearrangement joins TRBV7-3 to TRBJ2-1; D remains unclear. This CDR3 spans 13 amino acids. The V gene lost 1 base and the J gene lost 4 bases, with 5 bases spanning the gap. The germline CDR1 and CDR2 sequences are SGHTA and FQGTGA. CDR3 region: CASSLILYNEQFF. CDR3 coding DNA: TGTGCCAGCAGCTTAATACTTTACAATGAGCAGTTCTTC.

In DNA form, the CDR3 reads TGCGCCAGCAAAGGCGGGACCCCGGCGGACGAGACCCAGTACTTC. Protein product: CASKGGTPADETQYF. The V and J genes are TRBV5-1 and TRBJ2-5; tentatively, D is TRBD2 (6 bases). The CDR3 is 15 amino acids. With 6 bases removed from V and 5 bases from J, the gap between germline ends came to 20 bases. Germline V gives CDR1 SGHRS, CDR2 YFSETQ. Looking up the rest from reference TRBV5-1 and TRBJ2-5 gives the full variable domain: KAGVTQTPRYLIKTRGQQVTLSCSPISGHRSVSWYQQTPGQGLQFLFEYFSETQRNKGNFPGRFSGRQFSNSRSEMNVSTLELGDSALYLCASKGGTPADETQYFGPGTRLLVL.

The chain couples TRBV5-6 to TRBJ1-2; D call uncertain. The CDR3 extends over 16 amino acids. Trimming stripped 0 bases from V and 5 bases from J, with 17 bases between. Germline values: CDR1 SGHDT, CDR2 YYEEEE. CDR3 in DNA: TGTGCCAGCAGCTTGGGTGATGAAGGCAGGATGTATGGCTACACCTTC. Its protein product is CASSLGDEGRMYGYTF.